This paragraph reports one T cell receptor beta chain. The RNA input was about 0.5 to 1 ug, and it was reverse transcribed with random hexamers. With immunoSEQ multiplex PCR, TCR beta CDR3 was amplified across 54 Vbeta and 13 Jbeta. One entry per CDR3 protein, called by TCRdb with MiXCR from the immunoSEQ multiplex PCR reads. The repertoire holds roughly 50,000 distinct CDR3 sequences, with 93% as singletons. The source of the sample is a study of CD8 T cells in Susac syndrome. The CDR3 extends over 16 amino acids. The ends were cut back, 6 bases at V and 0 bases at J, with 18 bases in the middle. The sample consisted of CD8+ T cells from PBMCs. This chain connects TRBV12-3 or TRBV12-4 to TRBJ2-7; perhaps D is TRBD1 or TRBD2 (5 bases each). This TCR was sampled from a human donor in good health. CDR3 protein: CASSPGTSDGSYEQYF. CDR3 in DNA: TGTGCCAGCAGCCCTGGGACGTCCGACGGCTCCTACGAGCAGTACTTC.